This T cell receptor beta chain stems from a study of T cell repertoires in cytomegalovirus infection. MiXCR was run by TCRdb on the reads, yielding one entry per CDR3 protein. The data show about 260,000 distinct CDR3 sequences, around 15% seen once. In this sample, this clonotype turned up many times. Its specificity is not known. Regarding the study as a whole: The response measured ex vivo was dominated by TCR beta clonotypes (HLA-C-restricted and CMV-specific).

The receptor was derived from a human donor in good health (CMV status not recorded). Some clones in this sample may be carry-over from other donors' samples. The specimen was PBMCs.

The CDR3 spells CASSFTGGRGEQFF. CDR3 DNA: TGTGCCAGCAGTTTTACGGGAGGCCGGGGTGAGCAGTTCTTC. V and J are TRBV6-5 and TRBJ2-1, with TRBD2 matching 7 bases. The CDR3 has 14 residues. Trimming removed 4 bases from V and 9 bases from J; junction bases left unmatched: 9. CDR1 and CDR2 (germline): MNHEY, SVGAGI.